Listed below are T cell receptor beta chains from one sample, sequenced in a study of cytomegalovirus exposure and HLA in healthy donors. Libraries were prepared by immunoSEQ multiplex PCR; TCRdb keeps only in-frame clonotypes and omits some of them. This table has roughly 170,000 clones, around four fifths appearing once. The sequencing input was PBMCs. The receptors shown here come from a young man in good health and CMV-seronegative. Each CDR3 is given with its conserved first and last residue. The order of the fields is D gene, V gene, J gene, clone size, CDR3 protein, CDR3 DNA. The D gene is left open where the match is weak. Only some rows state a clone size, as once, few, many or a class for expanded clones.

>TRBD2|TRBV25-1|TRBJ2-3|.
CASSDSHPGLAGSDTQYF
TGTGCCAGCAGTGACTCCCACCCCGGACTAGCGGGATCAGATACGCAGTATTTT
>.|TRBV7-9|TRBJ1-5|.
CASSSGEGSGNQPQHF
TGTGCCAGCAGCTCCGGGGAGGGTTCTGGCAATCAGCCCCAGCATTTT
>TRBD2|TRBV5-1|TRBJ2-3|.
CASSPGLLTSGTDTQYF
TGCGCCAGCAGCCCGGGACTTTTGACTAGCGGCACAGATACGCAGTATTTT
>.|TRBV7-8|TRBJ1-6|.
CASSFPVLSGGYNSPLHF
TGTGCCAGCAGCTTTCCAGTCTTGTCCGGGGGGTATAATTCACCCCTCCACTTT
>TRBD2|TRBV19|TRBJ2-5|.
CASSPPQGKLAGKETQYF
TGTGCCAGTAGCCCGCCACAGGGGAAACTAGCGGGAAAAGAGACCCAGTACTTC
>.|TRBV5-4|TRBJ2-3|few
CASSQTGGYTDTQYF
TGTGCCAGCTCCCAAACGGGCGGGTACACAGATACGCAGTATTTT
>.|TRBV14|TRBJ1-1|few
CASSQGGTEAFF
TGTGCCAGCAGTCAAGGCGGCACTGAAGCTTTCTTT
>TRBD1|TRBV9|TRBJ1-1|few
CASSAMDRGTEAFF
TGTGCCAGCAGCGCTATGGACAGGGGAACTGAAGCTTTCTTT
>TRBD1|TRBV5-1|TRBJ2-2|.
CASISIPGTGSTGELFF
TGCGCCAGCATCTCGATCCCGGGGACAGGGAGCACCGGGGAGCTGTTTTTT
>TRBD2|TRBV27|TRBJ2-1|.
CASSSTSGRASYNEQFF
TGTGCCAGCAGTTCGACTAGCGGGAGGGCCTCCTACAATGAGCAGTTCTTC
>.|TRBV23-1|TRBJ1-5|.
CASSHTMRYSNQPQHF
TGCGCCAGCAGTCATACCATGCGATATAGCAATCAGCCCCAGCATTTT
>TRBD2|TRBV5-1|TRBJ2-1|once
CASTWGGGYNEQFF
TGCGCCAGCACCTGGGGGGGAGGATACAATGAGCAGTTCTTC
>.|TRBV2|TRBJ1-1|.
CASSKDSGTEAFF
TGTGCCAGCAGTAAAGACAGTGGCACTGAAGCTTTCTTT
>.|TRBV7-8|TRBJ1-1|.
CASSLGRGGGDTEAFF
TGTGCCAGCAGCTTAGGGCGGGGGGGAGGGGACACTGAAGCTTTCTTT
>TRBD2|TRBV28|TRBJ2-2|once
CATGTSGGSGELFF
TGTGCCACCGGGACTAGCGGGGGATCCGGGGAGCTGTTTTTT
>.|TRBV9|TRBJ2-5|.
CASSHGRGQETQYF
TGTGCCAGCAGCCACGGCAGGGGCCAAGAGACCCAGTACTTC
>.|TRBV2|TRBJ1-5|.
CASSEDGGNYSNQPQHF
TGTGCCAGCAGTGAAGACGGCGGAAATTATAGCAATCAGCCCCAGCATTTT
>TRBD1|TRBV2|TRBJ2-5|few
CASSDQGDEEETQYF
TGTGCCAGCAGTGATCAGGGGGACGAAGAAGAGACCCAGTACTTC
>TRBD2|TRBV19|TRBJ2-3|.
CASRGTSLTQYF
TGTGCCAGTAGGGGGACTAGTCTTACGCAGTATTTT
>.|TRBV27|TRBJ2-3|.
CASSWRSIDTQYF
TGTGCCAGCAGCTGGAGATCGATAGATACGCAGTATTTT
>TRBD1|TRBV6-5|TRBJ1-2|.
CASSPGTGGGIGYTF
TGTGCCAGCAGTCCCGGGACAGGGGGAGGTATTGGCTACACCTTC
>TRBD1|TRBV19|TRBJ2-5|.
CASSIKWGQPKETQYF
TGTGCCAGTAGTATTAAGTGGGGACAGCCCAAAGAGACCCAGTACTTC
>.|TRBV10-3|TRBJ2-1|.
CAISEAGWSVNEQFF
TGTGCCATCAGTGAGGCAGGGTGGTCAGTGAATGAGCAGTTCTTC
>.|TRBV28|TRBJ2-5|once
CASSLDRTRETQYF
TGTGCCAGCAGTTTGGACAGAACGCGAGAGACCCAGTACTTC
>TRBD2|TRBV28|TRBJ2-2|.
CASSLFYSGATLNGLFF
TGTGCCAGCAGTTTATTTTATAGCGGGGCTACACTAAATGGGCTGTTTTTT
>.|TRBV27|TRBJ2-2|.
CASSRYTDTGELFF
TGTGCCAGCAGCCGATACACCGACACCGGGGAGCTGTTTTTT